The 14 T cell receptor beta chains presented below share a single source sample, sequenced in a study of neoadjuvant anti-PD-1 for oral cavity cancer. Using immunoSEQ multiplex PCR, the repertoire was profiled, and TCRdb retains in-frame clones only, with some absent. The table lists roughly 14,000 clones, about 61% of them singletons, with 2.4% in the top ten. Sequenced material: PBMCs, taken before nivolumab (anti-PD-1) treatment. The receptors derive from a person aged 40 to 85 with oral cavity squamous cell carcinoma.

This clone came up a few times. This CDR3 is CASSPQGAQAEAFF. CDR3 in DNA: TGTGCCAGCTCACCTCAGGGTGCCCAGGCTGAAGCTTTCTTT. The rearrangement links TRBV18 to TRBJ1-1; D perhaps matches TRBD1 (5 bases). This CDR3 is built from 14 residues. Trimming took off 3 bases at V and 6 bases at J, with 14 bases between the two ends. The germline V gene encodes CDR1 KGHSH and CDR2 LQKENI. The whole variable domain, remainder taken from reference TRBV18 and TRBJ1-1, is NAGVMQNPRHLVRRRGQEARLRCSPMKGHSHVYWYRQLPEEGLKFMVYLQKENIIDESGMPKERFSAEFPKEGPSILRIQQVVRGDSAAYFCASSPQGAQAEAFFGQGTRLTVV.

The chain recombines TRBV19 with TRBJ2-1; 10 bases match TRBD2. The CDR3 totals 14 residues. Germline V gene lookup returns CDR1 LNHDA and CDR2 SQIVND (reference sequence). V dropped 10 bases and J dropped 3; count of bases not matched to a gene: 6. In DNA, the CDR3 is TGTGCCACCCAACTAGCGGGAAGCTACAATGAGCAGTTCTTC. Translating it yields CATQLAGSYNEQFF.

This clone came up a few times. The chain carries TRBV29-1 and TRBJ2-7, with a tentative D call TRBD2 (5 bases). The germline gives CDR1 SQVTM, CDR2 ANQGSEA. This CDR3 comprises 13 residues. The V end lost 6 bases, the J end lost 6 bases, and 18 bases lay between the germline ends. CDR3 protein: CSVLGALGGEQYF. DNA for the CDR3: TGCAGCGTCCTCGGAGCTTTAGGAGGCGAGCAGTACTTC.

The V gene is TRBV28, the J gene TRBJ1-2; D unclear. The V gene's germline CDR1 is MDHEN and CDR2 SYDVKM. Trimming took off 4 bases at V and 3 bases at J, with 9 bases between the two ends. The CDR3 spans 13 residues. CDR3 bases: TGTGCCAGCAGTTCCTTGACATACTATGGCTACACCTTC. Residues: CASSSLTYYGYTF.

The chain couples TRBV29-1 to TRBJ2-1, with 9 bases aligning to TRBD2. Germline CDR1 reads SQVTM; CDR2 reads ANQGSEA. V gave up 1 base and J gave up 3 bases; unmatched junction bases: 7. The CDR3 is 16 residues long. In DNA form, the CDR3 reads TGCAGCGTTGAAGTATCCCTAGCGGGGATCTACAATGAGCAGTTCTTC. It specifies CSVEVSLAGIYNEQFF.

The genes are TRBV6-5 and TRBJ2-7; weak D call: TRBD1 (5 bases). Germline CDR1 and CDR2: MNHEY and SVGAGI. CDR3 length: 13 residues. With 7 bases removed from V and 4 bases from J, the gap between germline ends came to 14 bases. CDR3 nucleotides: TGTGCCAGCACCCCAGGGTCGGCATACGAGCAGTACTTC. Encoded protein: CASTPGSAYEQYF.

The chain combines TRBV7-8 with TRBJ2-7; no definite D call. V lost 1 base and J 7 bases, leaving 14 bases between the germline ends. Germline V gene lookup returns CDR1 SGHVS and CDR2 FQNEAQ. The length of the CDR3 is 14 residues. Written as DNA, the CDR3 is TGTGCCAGCAGCTTAGTACAGACCCCCAGGGAGCAGTACTTC. As protein: CASSLVQTPREQYF.

This CDR3 reads CASSPKLRTSGYEFF. The CDR3 region has the DNA TGCGCCAGCAGCCCAAAATTGCGGACTAGCGGCTACGAGTTCTTC. This chain uses TRBV5-1 with TRBJ2-1; 10 bases line up with TRBD2. The ends lost 4 bases at V and 14 bases at J; junction bases unmatched: 15. CDR3 length equals 15 residues. Germline CDR1 reads SGHRS; CDR2 reads YFSETQ.

CDR3 DNA: TGTGCCAGCAGTTTAAACAGGGCGGGTAACACAGATACGCAGTATTTT. It encodes CASSLNRAGNTDTQYF. V and J are TRBV27 and TRBJ2-3; a possible D gene is TRBD1 (6 bases). Trimming cost V 2 bases and J 2 bases, with 14 bases left between them. Germline loops: CDR1 MNHEY, CDR2 SMNVEV (reference sequence). The CDR3 covers 16 residues.

CDR3 sequence (DNA): TGCGCCAGCAGCTTGGATGGGGTCGGAACAGATACGCAGTATTTT. As protein: CASSLDGVGTDTQYF. The chain joins TRBV5-1 to TRBJ2-3; no clear D gene. Trimming removed 0 bases from V and 3 bases from J, with 11 bases in between. CDR3 size: 15 residues. Germline CDR1 and CDR2: SGHRS and YFSETQ.

This clone was seen a few times. The V and J genes are TRBV25-1 and TRBJ1-2, with no clear D. V lost 2 bases and J 9 bases, leaving 16 bases between the germline ends. Germline V gene sequence: CDR1 MGHDK, CDR2 SYGVNS. The CDR3 is made up of 14 amino acids. The DNA for the CDR3 is TGTGCCAGCAGTGAAAGGGTGGACCTGACGAGCTACACCTTC. It specifies CASSERVDLTSYTF.

This clone was counted a few times. The chain joins TRBV7-7 to TRBJ2-5; no reliable D call. CDR1 is SSHAT and CDR2 is FNYEAQ in the germline V gene (reference sequence). Deletions cut 5 bases from V and 1 base from J, with 11 bases between. This CDR3 contains 14 residues. The CDR3 nucleotides are TGTGCCAGCAGCGGCAGTGCAGGCCAAGAGACCCAGTACTTC. Its translation: CASSGSAGQETQYF.

Only a few counts were recorded for this clone. This chain joins TRBV19 and TRBJ1-2; 7 bases are shared with TRBD1. With V trimmed by 4 bases and J by 10 bases, 12 bases remained unmatched. The CDR3 sequence is 14 residues long. Germline V lookup: CDR1 LNHDA, CDR2 SQIVND (reference sequence). Written as DNA, the CDR3 is TGTGCCAGTAGTAGATTTACCGGGACAGTAGACTACACCTTC. This encodes CASSRFTGTVDYTF.

The chain uses TRBV12-5 and TRBJ1-1; D ambiguous. Trimming left V 0 bases short and J 4 bases short, with 12 bases between. Looked up from germline, CDR1 is LGHNT and CDR2 is FRNRAP. CDR3 size: 15 residues. CDR3 amino acids: CASGLVRAWATEAFF. Here the CDR3 DNA reads TGTGCTAGTGGTTTGGTGAGGGCCTGGGCCACTGAAGCTTTCTTT.